These 20 T cell receptor beta chains were sequenced from one sample in a study of blood T cell repertoires in COVID-19. TCRdb's table, derived via immunoSEQ multiplex PCR, lists solely in-frame clones and lacks some. The sample shows 52,000 or so clones, approximately 86% of them seen only once. The material sequenced was peripheral blood. All receptors come from a man aged 35 to 55 with acute or convalescent COVID-19.

V usage is TRBV5-1 and J usage is TRBJ2-5; 7 bases fit TRBD2. The V segment lost 0 bases and the J segment 5 bases; nucleotides outside the gene matches: 7. The germline V gene has CDR1 SGHRS and CDR2 YFSETQ. The CDR3 is 15 residues long. CDR3 bases: TGCGCCAGCAGCTTGGGAGTGGGAGGGAGCGAGACCCAGTACTTC. It codes for CASSLGVGGSETQYF.

V gene TRBV5-1 combines with J gene TRBJ1-1; 9 nucleotides agree with TRBD1. V was pared by 0 bases and J by 3 bases, with 3 bases of the junction left unmatched. The germline V gene encodes CDR1 SGHRS and CDR2 YFSETQ. The CDR3 runs to 15 residues. The CDR3 nucleotides are TGCGCCAGCAGCTTGGCGGGACAGGGCTACACTGAAGCTTTCTTT. Translation: CASSLAGQGYTEAFF.

The rearrangement links TRBV6-2 or TRBV6-3 to TRBJ1-1; TRBD1 might be the D (5 bases). V lost 2 bases and J lost 4, with 20 bases in between. The CDR3 spans 17 residues. Germline CDR1 and CDR2: MNHEY and SVGEGT. CDR3 loop: CASSYGEGWQGTTEAFF. CDR3 DNA: TGTGCCAGCAGTTACGGGGAGGGTTGGCAGGGCACCACTGAAGCTTTCTTT.

This clone occurred a few times. The chain employs TRBV9 and TRBJ2-5; D may be TRBD2 (6 bases). V was trimmed by 4 bases and J by 2 bases, leaving 12 bases between them. This CDR3 has 14 amino acids. Germline assignment: CDR1 SGDLS and CDR2 YYNGEE. CDR3 amino acids: CASSFSGLQETQYF. The CDR3 DNA reads as TGTGCCAGCAGCTTTTCGGGACTGCAAGAGACCCAGTACTTC.

V and J are TRBV6-6 and TRBJ2-7; D not resolved. The V gene's germline CDR1 is MNHNY and CDR2 SVGAGI (reference sequence). The CDR3 is 14 amino acids. Trimming took off 9 bases at V and 2 bases at J, with 17 bases between the two ends. CDR3 residues: CARPVGLLTYEQYV. CDR3 DNA: TGTGCCAGGCCGGTCGGGTTACTTACCTACGAGCAGTACGTC.

This clone has just one count. The chain uses TRBV3-1 (or the pseudogene TRBV3-2) and TRBJ1-1; D is uncertain. Trimming stripped 4 bases from V and 6 bases from J, with 18 bases between. The germline gives CDR1 LGHDT, CDR2 YNNKEL (reference sequence). This CDR3 has 15 residues. The CDR3 DNA reads as TGTGCCAGCAGCCCGTACAAAGGGCCGGGGTCTGAAGCTTTCTTT. This gives the protein CASSPYKGPGSEAFF.

This clone was picked up a small number of times. The genes are TRBV11-3 and TRBJ1-6; 7 bases agree with TRBD1. V gave up 1 base and J gave up 4 bases; unmatched junction bases: 7. This CDR3 contains 17 residues. Germline CDR1 reads SGHNT; CDR2 reads YENEEA. CDR3 protein: CASSLGGTAGYNSPLHF. The CDR3 nucleotides read TGTGCCAGCAGCTTAGGAGGGACAGCCGGATATAATTCACCCCTCCACTTT.

A single count supports this clone. This rearrangement joins TRBV19 to TRBJ1-2; 8 positions match TRBD1. CDR1 LNHDA and CDR2 SQIVND come from the germline V gene (reference sequence). This CDR3 comprises 13 residues. The J segment lost 8 bases and the V segment lost 10 bases, leaving 12 bases of the junction unmatched. In DNA, the CDR3 is TGTGCCACCTACCCCGGACAGGGACGAGGCTACACCTTC. Translated, it gives CATYPGQGRGYTF.

The CDR3 loop reads CASSFRRQAMETQYF. The CDR3 region has the DNA TGTGCCAGCAGCTTCCGCAGACAAGCCATGGAGACCCAGTACTTC. V is TRBV3-1 (or the pseudogene TRBV3-2) and J is TRBJ2-5; no clear D gene. The CDR3 covers 15 residues. Trimming shortened V by 5 bases and J by 5 bases, and 18 bases separated the two germline ends. Germline V CDR1 and CDR2: LGHDT, YNNKEL (reference sequence).

The rearrangement joins TRBV29-1 to TRBJ2-1; 7 bases map to TRBD2. This CDR3 comprises 16 residues. The trim removed 0 bases at V and 7 bases at J, leaving 12 bases unmatched. Germline V gene sequence: CDR1 SQVTM, CDR2 ANQGSEA. Here the CDR3 reads CSVEEGRGSGRNEQFF. In DNA form, the CDR3 reads TGCAGCGTTGAAGAGGGCCGCGGTAGCGGGCGTAATGAGCAGTTCTTC.

The chain links TRBV24-1 to TRBJ1-2, with TRBD1 as a possible D gene (5 bases). This CDR3 comprises 13 residues. V lost 4 bases, J lost 2 bases, and 7 bases lay in between. Germline V gene sequence: CDR1 KGHDR, CDR2 SFDVKD. The CDR3 DNA reads TGTGCCACCAGTGACAGGGTGAACTATGGCTACACCTTC. This encodes CATSDRVNYGYTF.

The chain joins TRBV5-1 to TRBJ1-1; 8 nucleotides match TRBD1. CDR3 length equals 16 residues. The ends lost 4 bases at V and 2 bases at J; junction bases unmatched: 10. Looked up from germline, CDR1 is SGHRS and CDR2 is YFSETQ. CDR3 coding DNA: TGCGCCAGCAGCACTTTCCTGGGACAGGCCAACACTGAAGCTTTCTTT. Translation: CASSTFLGQANTEAFF.

The chain uses TRBV2 and TRBJ1-2, with D possibly TRBD1 on 6 matching bases. The CDR3 contains 12 residues. Trimming removed 7 bases at V and 8 bases at J, with 14 bases between. Germline V gene sequence: CDR1 SNHLY, CDR2 FYNNEI. The CDR3 DNA is TGTGCCAGCACAACAGGGTTTGAGGGCTACACCTTC. Protein product: CASTTGFEGYTF.

This chain connects TRBV3-1 (or the pseudogene TRBV3-2) to TRBJ1-5; D call uncertain. The CDR3 is 16 residues long. Trimming took off 1 base at V and 7 bases at J, with 17 bases between the two ends. Germline V CDR1 and CDR2: LGHDT, YNNKEL (reference sequence). CDR3 nucleotides: TGTGCCAGCAGCCAAGGGGTCCAGGCCCTTAAACAGCCCCAGCATTTT. Protein sequence: CASSQGVQALKQPQHF.

V gene TRBV29-1 combines with J gene TRBJ2-7; TRBD2 matches at 9 bases. The junction had 6 bases not matched to a gene; V was cut back by 7 bases and J by 2 bases. The germline CDR1 and CDR2 sequences are SQVTM and ANQGSEA. The CDR3 loop spans 13 amino acids. CDR3 region: CSGTSGPPYEQYF. The CDR3 DNA is TGCAGCGGTACTAGCGGGCCACCCTACGAGCAGTACTTC.

In DNA form, the CDR3 reads TGTGCCAGCAGTTACTCGGGCGGGAGAGGTAATGAGCAGTTCTTC. Protein sequence: CASSYSGGRGNEQFF. The rearrangement joins TRBV6-5 to TRBJ2-1, with TRBD2 identical over 7 bases. Germline V lookup: CDR1 MNHEY, CDR2 SVGAGI. V was pared by 0 bases and J by 7 bases, with 6 bases of the junction left unmatched. This CDR3 has 15 amino acids.

The CDR3 bases are TGCGCCAGCAGCCCTGGGACAGGACGTCAGAACTATGGCTACACCTTC. Its protein product is CASSPGTGRQNYGYTF. V usage is TRBV5-1 and J usage is TRBJ1-2, with 8 nucleotides matching TRBD1. The germline gives CDR1 SGHRS, CDR2 YFSETQ. Trimming removed 4 bases from V and 2 bases from J; junction bases left unmatched: 10. The CDR3 contains 16 residues.

The genes are TRBV5-6 and TRBJ2-5; a weak D match, TRBD1 (7 bases). Trimming stripped 4 bases from V and 2 bases from J, with 12 bases between. Germline CDR1 and CDR2: SGHDT and YYEEEE. This CDR3 spans 14 amino acids. For the CDR3, the DNA is TGTGCCAGCAGCGAGGAGGGGGCGCAAGAGACCCAGTACTTC. Protein product: CASSEEGAQETQYF.

CDR3 region: CASSSPGNSPLHF. The CDR3 coding sequence is TGTGCCAGCAGTTCCCCGGGGAATTCACCCCTCCACTTT. The V and J genes are TRBV28 and TRBJ1-6; the D is unclear. V was clipped by 4 bases and J by 7 bases, with 8 bases between them. CDR1 and CDR2 from the germline V gene are MDHEN and SYDVKM. The CDR3 has 13 amino acids.

The CDR3 here is CASSSGGGETQYF. In nucleotides, the CDR3 is TGCGCCAGCAGCTCGGGGGGTGGAGAGACCCAGTACTTC. The chain employs TRBV5-1 and TRBJ2-5; TRBD2 matches at 7 bases. Germline trimming cut 3 bases from V and 4 bases from J; bases unmatched to any gene: 3. CDR3 length equals 13 residues. Germline V gene lookup returns CDR1 SGHRS and CDR2 YFSETQ.